The source of this TCR beta chain is a study of glioma-infiltrating T cells. This clonotype was observed at least ten times. Germline CDR1 and CDR2: SEHNR and FQNEAQ (reference sequence). The CDR3 has 13 residues. With 5 bases removed from V and 9 bases from J, the gap between germline ends came to 11 bases. TCR alpha and beta CDR3 regions were amplified from RNA using iRepertoire nested multiplex PCR. One-step reverse transcription and amplification started from roughly 100-400 ng of tissue mRNA or PBMC total RNA. TCRdb re-analysed the multiplex PCR reads in MiXCR, keeping a single row per CDR3 protein. The table lists approximately 190,000 distinct CDR3 sequences, roughly a third of them singletons.

This sequence originates from a human donor with low-grade glioma or glioblastoma, undergoing nonglioma brain surgery, or in good health (not recorded which). Sample: glioma tissue, nonneoplastic brain tissue, or PBMCs (not recorded which). The chain links TRBV7-9 to TRBJ1-6, with D unresolved. The CDR3: CASSARSGSPLHF. Here the CDR3 DNA reads TGTGCCAGCAGCGCCCGGTCGGGTTCACCCCTCCACTTT.